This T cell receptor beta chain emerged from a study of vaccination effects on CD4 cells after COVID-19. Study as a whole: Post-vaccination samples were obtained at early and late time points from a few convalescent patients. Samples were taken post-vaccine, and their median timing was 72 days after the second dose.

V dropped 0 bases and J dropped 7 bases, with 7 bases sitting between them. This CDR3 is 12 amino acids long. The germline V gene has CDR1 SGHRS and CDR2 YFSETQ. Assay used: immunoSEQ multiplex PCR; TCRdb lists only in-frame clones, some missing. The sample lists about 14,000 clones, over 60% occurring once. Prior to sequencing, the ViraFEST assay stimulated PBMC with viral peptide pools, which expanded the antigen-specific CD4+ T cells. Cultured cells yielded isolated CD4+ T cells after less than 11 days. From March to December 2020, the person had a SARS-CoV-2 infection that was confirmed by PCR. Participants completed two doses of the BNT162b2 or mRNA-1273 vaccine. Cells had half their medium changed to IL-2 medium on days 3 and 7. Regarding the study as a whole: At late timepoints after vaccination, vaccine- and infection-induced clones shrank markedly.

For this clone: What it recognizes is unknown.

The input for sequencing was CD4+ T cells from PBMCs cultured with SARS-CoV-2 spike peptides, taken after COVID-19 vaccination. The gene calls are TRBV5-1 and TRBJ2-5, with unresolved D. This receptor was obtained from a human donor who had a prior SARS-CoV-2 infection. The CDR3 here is CASSLESGTQYF. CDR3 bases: TGCGCCAGCAGCTTGGAGTCGGGGACCCAGTACTTC.